The 11 T cell receptor beta chains presented below share a single source sample, sequenced in a study of blood T cells in healthy people across ages (dated by TCRdb to between 2015 and 2017). The receptor library was made with 5' RACE. TCRdb lists the instrument as Illumina HiSeq 2500. A second PCR of about 6 to 11 cycles was performed with a sample-barcoded 5' primer and a J-beta primer mix. The public sequencing data were trimmed at Q25 with fastp and processed into clonotypes with MiXCR by TCRdb, which kept only in-frame beta chains. Every distinct CDR3 protein forms one entry, paired with its most common genes and DNA. The sample profile shows hundreds of thousands of distinct CDR3 sequences; 40% to 50% of them were found once. The ten largest clones represent around 18% of the sample. What was sequenced was blood. These receptors all stem from a man between 60 and 70 years old in good health.

This clonotype was found a few times. This chain uses TRBV15 with TRBJ1-1; no reliable D call. V lost 1 base, J lost 1 base, and 4 bases lay in between. The germline gives CDR1 LNHNV, CDR2 YYDKDF (reference sequence). This CDR3 is built from 13 residues. This CDR3 is CATSRAGNTEAFF. In nucleotides, the CDR3 is TGTGCCACCAGCAGAGCAGGGAACACTGAAGCTTTCTTT.

The J gene is TRBJ1-6, the V gene TRBV20-1; TRBD1 is a possible D gene (6 bases). V shed 1 base and J shed 10 bases, with 17 bases lying between them. The CDR3 has 15 residues. In germline, CDR1 is DFQATT, CDR2 SNEGSKA (reference sequence). The CDR3 loop is CSARAGGPLGSPLHF. The CDR3, as DNA: TGCAGTGCTAGAGCTGGGGGGCCACTCGGGTCACCCCTCCACTTT.

V gene TRBV14 combines with J gene TRBJ2-1; D perhaps matches TRBD1 (6 bases). CDR1 SGHDN and CDR2 FVKESK come from the germline V gene. Trimming cost V 6 bases and J 4 bases, with 10 bases left between them. The CDR3 extends over 13 amino acids. In nucleotides, the CDR3 is TGTGCCAGCAGGAAACAGGGATACAATGAGCAGTTCTTC. It codes for CASRKQGYNEQFF.

The chain carries TRBV29-1 and TRBJ2-6, with 7 positions matching TRBD1. This CDR3 is built from 17 residues. Germline lookup yields CDR1 SQVTM and CDR2 ANQGSEA. Unmatched junction bases numbered 9, after V lost 4 bases and J lost 0 bases. For the CDR3, the DNA is TGCAGCGTTGCCTCGACAGGGCCTTACTCTGGGGCCAACGTCCTGACTTTC. Translated, it gives CSVASTGPYSGANVLTF.

The table lists this clonotype with a few counts. One junction end does not reproduce the germline sequence, and a read error may be involved. The V call is TRBV5-1, the J call TRBJ1-4; D may be TRBD1 (5 bases). Germline V CDR1 and CDR2: SGHRS, YFSETQ. The CDR3 totals 15 residues. The CDR3 spells CASSLAGATNEKLFF. CDR3 in DNA: TGCGCCAGCAGTTTGGCGGGGGCAACTAATGAAAAACTGTTTTTT. The complete variable domain, with remaining parts taken from reference TRBV5-1 and TRBJ1-4, reads KAGVTQTPRYLIKTRGQQVTLSCSPISGHRSVSWYQQTPGQGLQFLFEYFSETQRNKGNFPGRFSGRQFSNSRSEMNVSTLELGDSALYLCASSLAGATNEKLFFGSGTQLSVL.

This clonotype has just a few counts. This chain joins TRBV28 and TRBJ1-4; weak D call: TRBD1 (6 bases). Germline V gene data show CDR1 as MDHEN and CDR2 as SYDVKM. The germline V and J ends were trimmed by 4 bases and 12 bases, with 21 bases remaining between them. The CDR3 runs 15 residues. This CDR3 reads CASSSTQRGLEQLFF. The DNA for the CDR3 is TGTGCCAGCAGTTCCACCCAGAGGGGGTTGGAACAACTGTTTTTT.

This sequence joins TRBV2 and TRBJ2-5; TRBD1 matches 7 bases. The V gene end was trimmed by 6 bases and the J gene end by 6 bases; junction bases not matched to a gene: 7. Germline CDR1 reads SNHLY; CDR2 reads FYNNEI. This CDR3 has 13 amino acids. As DNA, the CDR3 is TGTGCCAGCAGCCTCGACAGGGAGAAGACCCAGTACTTC. This encodes CASSLDREKTQYF.

Of note for this clonotype: Relative to the germline gene, one junction end is altered; a read error may explain this. The CDR3 protein is CARSFFRDRAIREQYF. The DNA of the CDR3 is TGTGCCCGCAGCTTTTTCCGGGACAGGGCCATTAGGGAGCAGTACTTC. This sequence joins TRBV7-8 and TRBJ2-5; 9 bases are a match to TRBD1. The CDR3 is 16 amino acids. The germline gives CDR1 SGHVS, CDR2 FQNEAQ.

The rearrangement links TRBV29-1 to TRBJ1-2; tentative D call: TRBD1 (5 bases). Between the trimmed V and J ends, which lost 0 bases and 4 bases, there was a span of 15 bases. This CDR3 contains 15 residues. The germline CDR1 and CDR2 sequences are SQVTM and ANQGSEA. The CDR3 loop is CSVEDDSYLGYGYTF. In DNA, the CDR3 is TGCAGCGTTGAAGATGACAGCTACCTGGGCTATGGCTACACCTTC.

Concerning this clonotype itself: At one of its ends the junction is not consistent with the germline gene, which may arise from a read error. This chain uses TRBV20-1 with TRBJ2-3; TRBD2 might be the D (5 bases). The CDR3 extends over 13 amino acids. From germline, CDR1 is DFQATT and CDR2 SNEGSKA (reference sequence). CDR3 region: CSTRDGGTDTQYF. The DNA for the CDR3 is TGCAGTACTAGAGATGGAGGCACAGATACGCAGTATTTT.

Remarks on this clonotype: One base away lies a much larger clone, so this may be a sequencing read error. The rearrangement uses TRBV6-1 and TRBJ2-1; 10 bases map to TRBD2. The DNA end is more similar to TRBJ2-7, so the J call may be wrong. Germline V gene data show CDR1 as MNHNS and CDR2 as SASEGT. The length of the CDR3 is 16 residues. In nucleotides, the CDR3 is TGTGCCAGCAGTGGACCAGCGGGGGGGATCAACAATGAGCAGTACTTC. Residues: CASSGPAGGINNEQYF.